A single sample gave rise to the 21 T cell receptor beta chains below, sequenced in a study of blood T cells in healthy people across ages. A J-beta primer mix and a sample-barcoded 5' primer were used in a second PCR of roughly 6 to 12 cycles. TCRdb redid the calling of the 5' RACE reads with MiXCR, one entry per CDR3 protein. The sample shows approximately 1.5 million distinct CDR3 sequences, about 45% of them seen only once. Specimen: blood. The receptor source for this set is a woman between 18 and 30 years old in good health.

In its sample, this clonotype was seen a few times. As DNA, the CDR3 is TGCAGTGCTATCCCTTTAGCGGGGTTAGAGACCCAGTACTTC. This gives the protein CSAIPLAGLETQYF. The V call is TRBV20-1, the J call TRBJ2-5, with 8 bases aligning to TRBD2. V trimming: 4 bases; J trimming: 4 bases; junction bases outside the gene matches: 8. Germline V lookup: CDR1 DFQATT, CDR2 SNEGSKA (reference sequence). This CDR3 spans 14 amino acids.

V and J are TRBV6-2 or TRBV6-3 and TRBJ1-2; 7 nucleotides agree with TRBD1. CDR1 and CDR2 from the germline V gene are MNHEY and SVGEGT. This CDR3 is built from 16 residues. The junction had 14 bases not matched to a gene; V was cut back by 6 bases and J by 4 bases. DNA of the CDR3: TGTGCCAGCAGGGACAGCGGGACAGACAAACGCTATGGCTACACCTTC. Its translation: CASRDSGTDKRYGYTF.

The chain links TRBV20-1 to TRBJ2-7, with D maybe TRBD1 (6 bases). This CDR3 has 15 amino acids. The V end lost 3 bases, the J end lost 4 bases, and 19 bases lay between the germline ends. Germline V gene sequence: CDR1 DFQATT, CDR2 SNEGSKA (reference sequence). CDR3 amino acids: CSASDLYRVQYEQYF. CDR3 sequence (DNA): TGCAGTGCTAGTGACCTGTACAGGGTTCAATACGAGCAGTACTTC.

J is TRBJ1-1 and V is TRBV29-1; 10 nucleotides align to TRBD1. The CDR3 covers 14 residues. Trimming removed 4 bases from V and 4 bases from J; junction bases left unmatched: 6. Germline V gives CDR1 SQVTM, CDR2 ANQGSEA. The CDR3 region is CSVVFRTGGTEAFF. In DNA, the CDR3 is TGCAGCGTTGTCTTTAGGACAGGGGGCACTGAAGCTTTCTTT.

The chain combines TRBV4-3 with TRBJ2-7, with TRBD1 matching over 7 bases. The CDR3 loop spans 14 amino acids. Losses at the gene ends were 1 base for V and 11 bases for J; bases not matched to a gene: 11. Per the germline V gene, CDR1 is LGHNA and CDR2 is YSLEER. In DNA, the CDR3 is TGCGCCAGCAGCCAAGTTTGGAGGACAGGCGAAAAGTACTTC. Protein product: CASSQVWRTGEKYF.

The chain couples TRBV7-2 to TRBJ2-1; the D gene is possibly TRBD1 (6 bases). The DNA matches TRBJ2-7 better at its end, which makes the J call doubtful. The length of the CDR3 is 15 residues. Per germline, CDR1 SGHTA and CDR2 FQGNSA. CDR3 coding DNA: TGTGCCAGCAGCCCATGGACAGAAGTGAACGATGAGCAGTACTTC. Translation gives CASSPWTEVNDEQYF.

This chain joins TRBV5-1 and TRBJ2-3; D unresolved. Germline CDR1 and CDR2: SGHRS and YFSETQ. The CDR3 sequence is 15 residues long. V was clipped by 2 bases and J by 2 bases, with 12 bases between them. CDR3 nucleotides: TGCGCCAGCAGCTTAACGGAACAGTACACAGATACGCAGTATTTT. This codes for CASSLTEQYTDTQYF.

The chain has TRBV20-1 and TRBJ2-3; D not certain. This CDR3 has 11 amino acids. The germline gives CDR1 DFQATT, CDR2 SNEGSKA (reference sequence). Trimming took 5 bases from V and 5 from J, leaving 8 bases between them. The CDR3 loop is CSALSRDTQYF. For the CDR3, the DNA is TGCAGTGCTCTAAGTAGAGATACGCAGTATTTT.

The chain uses TRBV28 and TRBJ2-7; D uncertain. The end of the DNA is better explained by TRBJ2-4, so the J call may be wrong. Germline CDR1 reads MDHEN; CDR2 reads SYDVKM. The CDR3 sequence is 12 residues long. This chain's CDR3 is CASSSTENIQYF. The CDR3 nucleotides read TGTGCCAGCAGTTCCACGGAGAACATTCAGTACTTC.

The chain couples TRBV30 to TRBJ1-1, with D uncertain. Trimming removed 5 bases at V and 6 bases at J, with 10 bases between. Germline V gene lookup returns CDR1 GTSNPN and CDR2 SVGIG (reference sequence). CDR3 length: 11 amino acids. This CDR3 reads CAWGRAPEAFF. The CDR3 bases are TGTGCCTGGGGCCGGGCCCCTGAAGCTTTCTTT.

The CDR3 nucleotides are TGTGCCAGCAGCTGGAGGCGGAGCGGCTACACAGATACGCAGTATTTT. This gives the protein CASSWRRSGYTDTQYF. V and J are TRBV5-8 and TRBJ2-3; possibly TRBD2 for D (5 bases). There are 16 residues in the CDR3. The V end lost 3 bases, the J end lost 2 bases, and 16 bases lay between the germline ends. Germline-derived CDR1 and CDR2 are SGHTS and YDEGEE.

This clonotype has more than one count but fewer than ten. The chain combines TRBV18 with TRBJ1-2; 10 nucleotides align to TRBD1. Germline-derived CDR1 and CDR2 are KGHSH and LQKENI. The CDR3 runs to 14 residues. V trimming: 5 bases; J trimming: 7 bases; junction bases outside the gene matches: 7. CDR3 DNA: TGTGCCAGCTCAACTCGGGACAGGGGCGGTGGCTACACCTTC. This translates into CASSTRDRGGGYTF.

The rearrangement links TRBV7-6 to TRBJ2-2; tentative D call: TRBD1 (6 bases). The germline CDR1 and CDR2 sequences are SGHVS and FNYEAQ. V shed 4 bases and J shed 2 bases, with 11 bases lying between them. The CDR3 covers 15 residues. The CDR3 region has the DNA TGTGCCAGCAGCTACAGGGAGATTAACACCGGGGAGCTGTTTTTT. Translating it yields CASSYREINTGELFF.

A single count supports this clonotype. Germline and junction disagree at one end, which may indicate a read error. The V gene is TRBV11-1, the J gene TRBJ2-1, with 14 bases matching TRBD2. The CDR3 consists of 17 residues. The germline V gene encodes CDR1 SGHAT and CDR2 FQDESV (reference sequence). In DNA, the CDR3 is TGTGCAAGCAGCAGCTATGGGACTAGCGGGAGCACGGATGAGCAGTTCTTC. Its protein product is CASSSYGTSGSTDEQFF.

In this sample, this clonotype turned up once. The chain has TRBV11-2 and TRBJ2-5; TRBD2 agrees at 8 bases. Trimming removed 8 bases from V and 11 bases from J; junction bases left unmatched: 19. The length of the CDR3 is 15 residues. CDR1 is SGHAT and CDR2 is FQNNGV in the germline V gene. The CDR3 DNA sequence: TGTGCCAGCCAACCTTCTGGGCGGGGGGCGGATGAGCAGTACTTC. Its translation: CASQPSGRGADEQYF.

V gene TRBV7-2 combines with J gene TRBJ2-1; D call uncertain. The CDR3 is made up of 15 amino acids. CDR1 SGHTA and CDR2 FQGNSA come from the germline V gene. V dropped 5 bases and J dropped 4 bases, with 15 bases sitting between them. CDR3 nucleotide sequence: TGTGCCAGCAGCCCCCGGGCCCCGAAATACAATGAGCAGTTCTTC. Translation gives CASSPRAPKYNEQFF.

Only a few counts were recorded for this clonotype. This sequence joins TRBV12-3 or TRBV12-4 and TRBJ2-1; D is unresolved. V was clipped by 2 bases and J by 10 bases, with 9 bases between them. CDR3 length equals 12 residues. In nucleotides, the CDR3 is TGTGCCAGCAGTTTATTAATGGAGGAGCAGTTCTTC. It codes for CASSLLMEEQFF.

Only a few counts were recorded for this clonotype. This chain links TRBV7-6 with TRBJ1-2; TRBD1 agrees at 9 bases. Germline V CDR1 and CDR2: SGHVS, FNYEAQ. The CDR3 is made up of 14 amino acids. V was clipped by 4 bases and J by 8 bases; unmatched bases: 8. CDR3 amino acids: CASSWADRGEGYTF. The CDR3 DNA reads as TGTGCCAGCAGCTGGGCGGACAGGGGTGAGGGCTACACCTTC.

The rearrangement joins TRBV12-3 or TRBV12-4 to TRBJ2-2, with 9 bases lining up with TRBD2. The CDR3 length is 15 residues. V lost 8 bases, J lost 2 bases, and 6 bases stayed unmatched. CDR3 sequence: CASAGGTDNTGELFF. CDR3 coding DNA: TGTGCCAGCGCGGGAGGGACAGACAACACCGGGGAGCTGTTTTTT.

This clonotype has a handful of counts. V usage is TRBV7-3 and J usage is TRBJ2-3, with D perhaps matching TRBD2 (6 bases). CDR1 and CDR2 (germline): SGHTA, FQGTGA. This CDR3 contains 16 residues. V gave up 1 base and J gave up 0 bases, with 11 bases separating them. The CDR3 nucleotides read TGTGCCAGCAGCTTAATGTCCGGGACTAGCACAGATACGCAGTATTTT. This codes for CASSLMSGTSTDTQYF.

The rearrangement uses TRBV6-5 and TRBJ2-7; D not resolved. The J call is doubtful: the DNA matches TRBJ2-5 better. There are 14 residues in the CDR3. Germline V gene sequence: CDR1 MNHEY, CDR2 SVGAGI. The CDR3 is CASSRLYSGETQYF. CDR3 coding DNA: TGTGCCAGCAGCCGTCTGTATTCCGGGGAGACCCAGTACTTC.